Listed here is a single T cell receptor beta chain. Source study methods: Reference gene primer amplification in the assay estimated nucleated cell counts. TCRdb keeps only in-frame clones here, not all; method: immunoSEQ multiplex PCR. D and trimming were read from the DNA, whereas the V and J calls and clone size are those reported in that table. Of around 200,000 clones listed, 70% to 90% are singletons. This specimen comes from a study of blood T cell repertoires in COVID-19. Overall study context: Acute-phase and convalescent COVID-19 samples originated in the United States, Italy and Spain. Sample material is recorded as cDNA or gDNA derived from T cells, B-cell-depleted T cells, or PBMCs.

The CDR3 runs 17 residues. The germline CDR1 and CDR2 sequences are MDHEN and SYDVKM. With 5 bases clipped from V and 5 bases from J, the junction kept 15 bases outside the gene matches. The TCR originated in a man between 60 and 75 years old with acute or convalescent COVID-19. The sample comprised peripheral blood. The chain employs TRBV28 and TRBJ1-1, with TRBD1 identical over 9 bases. The CDR3 region is CASSPPGYDRGSTEAFF. CDR3 DNA sequence: TGTGCCAGCAGTCCCCCCGGATACGACAGGGGGAGTACTGAAGCTTTCTTT.